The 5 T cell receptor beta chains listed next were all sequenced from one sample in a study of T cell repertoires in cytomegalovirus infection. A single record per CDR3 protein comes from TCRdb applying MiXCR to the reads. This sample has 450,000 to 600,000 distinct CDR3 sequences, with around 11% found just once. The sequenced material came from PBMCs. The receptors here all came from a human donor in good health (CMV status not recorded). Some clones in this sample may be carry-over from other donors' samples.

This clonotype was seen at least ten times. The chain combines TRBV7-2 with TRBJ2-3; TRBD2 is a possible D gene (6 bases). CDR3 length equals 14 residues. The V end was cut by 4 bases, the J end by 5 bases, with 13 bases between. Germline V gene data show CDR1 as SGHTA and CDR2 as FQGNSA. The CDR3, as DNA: TGTGCCAGCAGCTCCCCGGCTAGCGAAGATACGCAGTATTTT. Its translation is CASSSPASEDTQYF. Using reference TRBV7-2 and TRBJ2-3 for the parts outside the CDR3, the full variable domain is GAGVSQSPSNKVTEKGKDVELRCDPISGHTALYWYRQSLGQGLEFLIYFQGNSAPDKSGLPSDRFSAERTGGSVSTLTIQRTQQEDSAVYLCASSSPASEDTQYFGPGTRLTVL.

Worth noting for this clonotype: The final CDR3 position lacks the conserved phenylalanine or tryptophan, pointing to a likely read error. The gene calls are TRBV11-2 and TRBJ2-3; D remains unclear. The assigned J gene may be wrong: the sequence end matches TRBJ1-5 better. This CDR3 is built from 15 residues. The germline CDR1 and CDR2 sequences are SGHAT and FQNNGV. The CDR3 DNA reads TGTGCCAGCAGCCCTTCACCAGTGGGAAGTGATACGCAGCATTCT. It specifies CASSPSPVGSDTQHS.

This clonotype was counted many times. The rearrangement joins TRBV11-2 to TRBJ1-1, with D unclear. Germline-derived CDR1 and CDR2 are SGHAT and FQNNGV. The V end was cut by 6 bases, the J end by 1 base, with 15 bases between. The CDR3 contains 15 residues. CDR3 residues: CASRHTTVENTEAFF. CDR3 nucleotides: TGTGCCAGCAGGCACACGACGGTCGAGAACACTGAAGCTTTCTTT.

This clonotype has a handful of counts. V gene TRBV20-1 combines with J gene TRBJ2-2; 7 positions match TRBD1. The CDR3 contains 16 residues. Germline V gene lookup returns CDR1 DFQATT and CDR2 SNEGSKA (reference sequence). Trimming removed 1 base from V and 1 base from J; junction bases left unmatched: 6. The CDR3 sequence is CSARATGVLNTGELFF. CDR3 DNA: TGCAGTGCTAGAGCTACAGGGGTATTGAACACCGGGGAGCTGTTTTTT.

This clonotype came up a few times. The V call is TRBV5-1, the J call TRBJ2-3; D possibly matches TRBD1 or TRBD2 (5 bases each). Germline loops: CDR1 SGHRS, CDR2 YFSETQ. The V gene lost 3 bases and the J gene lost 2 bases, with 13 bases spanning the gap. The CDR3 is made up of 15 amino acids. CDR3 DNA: TGCGCCAGCAGCTCGTACGGGACCTCCACAGATACGCAGTATTTT. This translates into CASSSYGTSTDTQYF.